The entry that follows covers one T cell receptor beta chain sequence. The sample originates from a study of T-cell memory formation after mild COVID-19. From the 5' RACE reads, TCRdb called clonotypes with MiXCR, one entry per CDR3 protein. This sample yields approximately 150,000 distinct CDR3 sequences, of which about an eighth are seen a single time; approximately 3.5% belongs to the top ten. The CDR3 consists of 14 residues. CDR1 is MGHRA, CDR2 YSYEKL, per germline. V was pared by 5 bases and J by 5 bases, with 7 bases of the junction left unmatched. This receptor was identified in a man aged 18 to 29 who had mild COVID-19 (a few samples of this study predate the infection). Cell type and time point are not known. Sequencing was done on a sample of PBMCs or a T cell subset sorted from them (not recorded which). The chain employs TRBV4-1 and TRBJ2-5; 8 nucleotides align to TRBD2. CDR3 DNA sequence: TGCGCCAGCAGCAGCAACGGGGGGGTGGAGACCCAGTACTTC. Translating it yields CASSSNGGVETQYF.